Listed below are T cell receptor beta chains from one sample, sequenced in a study of human T cells and chemical hapten exposure. From the RACE reads, TCRdb called clonotypes with MiXCR, one entry per CDR3 protein. The top ten hold about 2.8% of the sample, which has 180,000 or so distinct CDR3 sequences, 25% to 30% seen once. Sequences were derived from whole blood, sampled in connection with sensitization to the hapten diphenylcyclopropenone (DPC). The receptors originated from a woman in her 30s with alopecia areata. Some clones in this sample may be carry-over from other donors' samples. Both conserved end residues are part of each CDR3. A D gene is named only where the DNA matches it firmly. A row's size may be missing; if present it is once, few, many or a size class.

TRBV7-6,TRBD1,TRBJ2-1,.,TGTGCCAGCAGCCCCAATGCAGGGGGCTCCTACAATGAGCAGTTCTTC,CASSPNAGGSYNEQFF
TRBV19,.,TRBJ2-3,.,TGTGCCAGTAGTATCCAGGGGCTGGAGACAGATACGCAGTATTTT,CASSIQGLETDTQYF
TRBV20-1,TRBD1,TRBJ1-5,.,TGCAGTGCTTGGGACAGGGGGTACCAGCCCCAGCATTTT,CSAWDRGYQPQHF
TRBV7-2,TRBD2,TRBJ2-2,.,TGTGCCAGCAGCTTTAGCGGGCCGAACACCGGGGAGCTGTTTTTT,CASSFSGPNTGELFF
TRBV11-1,TRBD1,TRBJ2-7,.,TGTGCCAGCAGCTTCTGGACAGGGTCGTATTCCTACGAGCAGTACTTC,CASSFWTGSYSYEQYF
TRBV14,TRBD1,TRBJ1-4,.,TGTGCCAGCAGACGGACAGGGCCTGGTGAAAAACTGTTTTTT,CASRRTGPGEKLFF
TRBV28,.,TRBJ1-1,.,TGTGCCAGCAGTTTACGTCTCACTGAAGCTTTCTTT,CASSLRLTEAFF
TRBV5-6,.,TRBJ2-2,.,TGTGCCAGCAGCACCCTCGTACAGGCGGACACCGGGGAGCTGTTTTTT,CASSTLVQADTGELFF
TRBV20-1,.,TRBJ1-6,.,TGCAGTGCTAGCGACAGTGGGATTTCACCCCTCCACTTT,CSASDSGISPLHF
TRBV6-5,TRBD1,TRBJ1-1,few,TGTGCCAGCAGTCCCCGACAGGGCCTCATGAACACTGAAGCTTTCTTT,CASSPRQGLMNTEAFF
TRBV7-2,.,TRBJ2-7,.,TGTGCCAGCAGCTCAAAGATGGGGTACGAGCAGTACTTC,CASSSKMGYEQYF
TRBV5-1,.,TRBJ1-6,few,TGCGCCAGCAGCCCGAGGGGGAGCTCCTATAATTCACCCCTCCACTTT,CASSPRGSSYNSPLHF
TRBV10-3,.,TRBJ1-1,.,TGTGCCATCAGCCACAGGGAGGAGAACACTGAAGCTTTCTTT,CAISHREENTEAFF
TRBV2,.,TRBJ1-1,few,TGTGCCACAGGGAGACCAGGGAACACTGAAGCTTTCTTT,CATGRPGNTEAFF
TRBV6-2/TRBV6-3,TRBD1,TRBJ1-1,few,TGTGCCAGCCTGGGAACAGGGGGTGTTTCAATGAACACTGAAGCTTTCTTT,CASLGTGGVSMNTEAFF
TRBV6-2/TRBV6-3,.,TRBJ1-1,.,TGTGCCAGCAGCCAACAGGGAGAGGGGAGGAACACTGAAGCTTTCTTT,CASSQQGEGRNTEAFF
TRBV6-2/TRBV6-3,.,TRBJ2-1,.,TGTGCCAGCAGCAACCGGGACACCGTTGGTAATGAGCAGTTCTTC,CASSNRDTVGNEQFF
TRBV6-5,TRBD2,TRBJ2-1,.,TGTGCCAGCAGGGTTAGCGGGGGGCTCTACTACAATGAGCAGTTCTTC,CASRVSGGLYYNEQFF
TRBV7-2,.,TRBJ2-1,.,TGTGCCAGCAGCTTAGATTTAGGGCCTAAGGAGTTCTTC,CASSLDLGPKEFF
TRBV28,TRBD2,TRBJ2-4,few,TGTGCCAGCAGTTTATTAGCGGGGGCCCAAAACATTCAGTACTTC,CASSLLAGAQNIQYF
TRBV18,.,TRBJ2-1,.,TGTGCCAGCTCACCACCGGGCCGGAGCTCCTACAATGAGCAGTTCTTC,CASSPPGRSSYNEQFF
TRBV2,.,TRBJ2-3,.,TGTGCCAGCAGCCCCTTGGGGGAGACAGATACGCAGTATTTT,CASSPLGETDTQYF
TRBV27,.,TRBJ1-4,.,TGTGCCAGCTCCCCCTCGGGATTAGAGTATCGGACAACTAATGAAAAACTGTTTTTT,CASSPSGLEYRTTNEKLFF
TRBV29-1,.,TRBJ2-7,.,TGCAGCGTCGCGGGCCCGTCTCACGAGCAGTACTTC,CSVAGPSHEQYF
TRBV7-2,TRBD2,TRBJ2-7,.,TGTGCCAGCAGCTTAGGATCGGCTAGCGGGAGAGAGTACTTC,CASSLGSASGREYF
TRBV9,TRBD1,TRBJ1-2,few,TGTGCCAGCAGCGGGACCACAGGGGGCGGCTATGGCTACACCTTC,CASSGTTGGGYGYTF
TRBV10-3,.,TRBJ2-7,.,TGTGCCATCAGTGGGGGTCTCGGGGAGCAGTACTTC,CAISGGLGEQYF
TRBV29-1,.,TRBJ2-5,few,TGCAGCGTCCACCTGGGGGCAACCTGGAGTGAGACCCAGTACTTC,CSVHLGATWSETQYF
TRBV7-9,.,TRBJ1-6,few,TGTGCCAGCAGCCAGACGGTAGACTCACCCCTCCACTTT,CASSQTVDSPLHF
TRBV14,.,TRBJ1-1,few,TGTGCCAGCAGCCCCCACCGGGCCCTGCGCACTGAAGCTTTCTTT,CASSPHRALRTEAFF
TRBV20-1,.,TRBJ2-7,.,TGCAGTGCTACTGGGGGGAACGTGGGGGCTGTAATGTTCGACGAGCAGTACTTC,CSATGGNVGAVMFDEQYF
TRBV20-1,TRBD1,TRBJ2-2,.,TGCAGTGCTCCACAGGGGTTCGGGGAGCTGTTTTTT,CSAPQGFGELFF
TRBV28,TRBD1,TRBJ1-5,.,TGTGCCAGCAGCCTTGACAGGGTGGTTCAGCCCCAGCATTTT,CASSLDRVVQPQHF
TRBV20-1,TRBD2,TRBJ2-4,.,TGCAGTGCTAGAGATAGCGGGAGGGCTATATTGGAAAACATTCAGTACTTC,CSARDSGRAILENIQYF
TRBV9,.,TRBJ2-3,.,TGTGCCAGCAGCGTTACGGGACTCAAAACGACAGATACGCAGTATTTT,CASSVTGLKTTDTQYF
TRBV2,.,TRBJ1-1,.,TGTGCCAGCAGTGTAGTTGGGACTGAAGCTTTCTTT,CASSVVGTEAFF
TRBV28,TRBD1,TRBJ2-2,.,TGTGCCAGCAGTTCGACAGGGGTTGAGTCCGGGGAGCTGTTTTTT,CASSSTGVESGELFF
TRBV10-3,.,TRBJ1-4,.,TGTGCCATCGCAATAGGGGCTAATGAAAAACTGTTTTTT,CAIAIGANEKLFF
TRBV20-1,.,TRBJ1-4,.,TGCAGTGCTAGACTGAGGGAAAAACTGTTTTTT,CSARLREKLFF
TRBV7-2,TRBD1,TRBJ1-6,few,TGTGCCAGCAGCTCCGGGACAGGCATAAGTCTCCTCCACTTT,CASSSGTGISLLHF
TRBV7-2,TRBD1,TRBJ1-4,.,TGTGCCAGCAGCTTCGGGACAGGGATGGCTAATGAAAAACTGTTTTTT,CASSFGTGMANEKLFF
TRBV2,TRBD1,TRBJ1-6,few,TGTGCCAGCAGCGGACAGGGGCTCTCACCCCTCCACTTT,CASSGQGLSPLHF
TRBV20-1,TRBD2,TRBJ2-7,few,TGCAGTGCTAGAGATGGTAGCGGGGGGCTTTCCTACGAGCAGTACTTC,CSARDGSGGLSYEQYF
TRBV29-1,TRBD2,TRBJ2-3,few,TGCAGCGTTTTGTCTTGGAGCGGGAGGACTTCGGGGGATACGCAGTATTTT,CSVLSWSGRTSGDTQYF
TRBV20-1,.,TRBJ1-2,few,TGCAGTGCTAGAGCAACAGTCTATGGCTACACCTTC,CSARATVYGYTF
TRBV29-1,TRBD1,TRBJ2-5,.,TGCAGCGTTGACGAGGGGGCGCGGGAGACCCAGTACTTC,CSVDEGARETQYF
TRBV12-5,.,TRBJ2-7,.,TGTGCTAGTGGTTTGCGCCAGAACTCCTACGAGCAGTACTTC,CASGLRQNSYEQYF
TRBV29-1,TRBD2,TRBJ2-2,.,TGCAGCGTTGGTCCCGCTAGCGGCACCGGGGAGCTGTTTTTT,CSVGPASGTGELFF
TRBV9,.,TRBJ2-7,few,TGTGCCAGCAGCGTAGCGGCTGGAGACTACGAGCAGTACTTC,CASSVAAGDYEQYF
TRBV28,TRBD1,TRBJ1-5,few,TGTGCCAGCAGTTTACACCAGGGGGCTTGGCAGCCCCAGCATTTT,CASSLHQGAWQPQHF
TRBV11-1,TRBD1,TRBJ2-7,few,TGTGCCAGCAGCTCCTATACAGGGGGAGATTACGAGCAGTACTTC,CASSSYTGGDYEQYF
TRBV20-1,.,TRBJ2-7,.,TGCAGTGCCCCGTTCGCGGGGTCCTACGAGCAGTACTTC,CSAPFAGSYEQYF